A single sample is the source of the 19 T cell receptor beta chains below, sequenced in a study of vaccination effects on CD4 cells after COVID-19. Their antigens remain unidentified. Scientists isolated CD4+ T cells after an approximately 10-day culture period ended. Participants got two doses of BNT162b2 or mRNA-1273 vaccine. Some clones are missing from TCRdb's copy, which holds only in-frame ones; the method was immunoSEQ multiplex PCR. The sample lists fewer than 75,000 clones, less than 80% occurring once. This specimen was CD4+ T cells from PBMCs cultured without peptide, taken after COVID-19 vaccination. The receptors shown here come from a human donor who received a COVID-19 vaccine.

V is TRBV18 and J is TRBJ1-3; TRBD1 is a possible D gene (5 bases). The germline gives CDR1 KGHSH, CDR2 LQKENI. The CDR3 length is 17 residues. The ends were cut back, 1 base at V and 0 bases at J, with 13 bases in the middle. As DNA, the CDR3 is TGTGCCAGCTCACCACGGGCAGGGACCTACTCTGGAAACACCATATATTTT. Its protein product is CASSPRAGTYSGNTIYF.

The genes are TRBV30 and TRBJ1-5; 8 nucleotides line up with TRBD1. CDR1 is GTSNPN, CDR2 SVGIG, per germline (reference sequence). CDR3 length: 13 residues. Losses at the gene ends were 2 bases for V and 5 bases for J; bases not matched to a gene: 2. This chain's CDR3 is CAWSTQGDQPQHF. The CDR3 nucleotides are TGTGCCTGGAGTACACAGGGGGATCAGCCCCAGCATTTT. Filled out from reference TRBV30 and TRBJ1-5, the complete variable domain reads SQTIHQWPATLVQPVGSPLSLECTVEGTSNPNLYWYRQAAGRGLQLLFYSVGIGQISSEVPQNLSASRPQDRQFILSSKKLLLSDSGFYLCAWSTQGDQPQHFGDGTRLSIL.

This chain connects TRBV6-5 to TRBJ1-2; no definite D call. The CDR3 consists of 13 residues. Trimming stripped 6 bases from V and 6 bases from J, with 14 bases between. Per the germline V gene, CDR1 is MNHEY and CDR2 is SVGAGI. In DNA form, the CDR3 reads TGTGCCAGCAGAGGTCGACTTACTCATGGCTACACCTTC. Its protein product is CASRGRLTHGYTF.

The V gene is TRBV11-2, the J gene TRBJ1-1; 8 nucleotides align to TRBD1. V gave up 5 bases and J gave up 7 bases; unmatched junction bases: 9. Germline CDR1 SGHAT, CDR2 FQNNGV. The CDR3 contains 14 residues. The chain's CDR3 is CASSATGVANEAFF. CDR3 nucleotide sequence: TGTGCCAGCAGCGCGACAGGGGTAGCGAATGAAGCTTTCTTT.

This chain joins TRBV30 and TRBJ2-7; a possible D gene is TRBD1 (5 bases). V shed 3 bases and J shed 0 bases, with 9 bases lying between them. The length of the CDR3 is 13 residues. Germline V gives CDR1 GTSNPN, CDR2 SVGIG (reference sequence). The CDR3 coding sequence is TGTGCCTGGAGCAGGGCCATCTCCTACGAGCAGTACTTC. Translating it yields CAWSRAISYEQYF. Variable domain in full (rest from reference TRBV30 and TRBJ2-7): SQTIHQWPATLVQPVGSPLSLECTVEGTSNPNLYWYRQAAGRGLQLLFYSVGIGQISSEVPQNLSASRPQDRQFILSSKKLLLSDSGFYLCAWSRAISYEQYFGPGTRLTVT.

The chain joins TRBV28 to TRBJ2-2; TRBD2 might be the D (7 bases). CDR1 is MDHEN and CDR2 is SYDVKM in the germline V gene. Trimming took off 5 bases at V and 9 bases at J, with 28 bases between the two ends. The CDR3 has 18 amino acids. The DNA of the CDR3 is TGTGCCAGCAGTGTCGGACAGCCGATAGCGGGTTCAGGGAGGGAGCTGTTTTTT. Amino acids: CASSVGQPIAGSGRELFF.

This clone has more than one count but fewer than ten. The V and J genes are TRBV19 and TRBJ1-3; TRBD1 is a possible D gene (5 bases). Trimming removed 3 bases from V and 10 bases from J, with 13 bases in between. The CDR3 runs 13 residues. Germline V lookup: CDR1 LNHDA, CDR2 SQIVND (reference sequence). CDR3 sequence (DNA): TGTGCCAGTAGTATGGGACGGTCGGCGACCATATATTTT. It yields the protein CASSMGRSATIYF.

The gene calls are TRBV5-8 and TRBJ2-1; D tentatively reads TRBD1 or TRBD2 (6 bases each). The CDR3 length is 15 residues. Germline CDR1 SGHTS, CDR2 YDEGEE. V was shortened by 1 base and J by 0 bases, with 8 bases between the two germline ends. In DNA form, the CDR3 reads TGTGCCAGCAGCTTGCGGGGGCTCTCCTACAATGAGCAGTTCTTC. It translates to CASSLRGLSYNEQFF.

The V call is TRBV3-1 (or the pseudogene TRBV3-2), the J call TRBJ1-5; D is unresolved. The CDR3 runs to 14 residues. The germline V and J ends were trimmed by 1 base and 5 bases, with 9 bases remaining between them. Germline CDR1 and CDR2: LGHDT and YNNKEL (reference sequence). CDR3 bases: TGTGCCAGCAGCCAAGCAGGAATCCATCAGCCCCAGCATTTT. It encodes CASSQAGIHQPQHF.

The rearrangement joins TRBV9 to TRBJ1-4; no definite D call. Trimming stripped 1 base from V and 8 bases from J, with 12 bases between. The CDR3 length is 14 residues. CDR1 and CDR2 (germline): SGDLS, YYNGEE. The CDR3 nucleotides are TGTGCCAGCAGCGTAAGGGCAGGTAAGGAAAAACTGTTTTTT. This codes for CASSVRAGKEKLFF.

This rearrangement joins TRBV28 to TRBJ1-2, with D perhaps matching TRBD1 (6 bases). CDR3 length: 15 residues. V shed 1 base and J shed 4 bases, with 13 bases lying between them. Germline V lookup: CDR1 MDHEN, CDR2 SYDVKM. The CDR3 region has the DNA TGTGCCAGCAGTTTATCGGGGGCAACGGTCTATGGCTACACCTTC. It encodes CASSLSGATVYGYTF.

This chain connects TRBV19 to TRBJ1-6; 9 nucleotides agree with TRBD1. This CDR3 has 13 residues. V gave up 7 bases and J gave up 9 bases; unmatched junction bases: 4. Germline CDR1 and CDR2: LNHDA and SQIVND (reference sequence). The DNA of the CDR3 is TGTGCCAGTACGGGACAGGGAAGTTCACCCCTCCACTTT. The encoded protein is CASTGQGSSPLHF. Based on the CDR3 plus reference TRBV19 and TRBJ1-6, the full variable domain is DGGITQSPKYLFRKEGQNVTLSCEQNLNHDAMYWYRQDPGQGLRLIYYSQIVNDFQKGDIAEGYSVSREKKESFPLTVTSAQKNPTAFYLCASTGQGSSPLHFGNGTRLTVT.

The chain joins TRBV7-6 to TRBJ1-1, with a possible D match to TRBD1 (5 bases). Germline V gives CDR1 SGHVS, CDR2 FNYEAQ. V was trimmed by 0 bases and J by 1 base, leaving 12 bases between them. The CDR3 contains 16 residues. CDR3 coding DNA: TGTGCCAGCAGCTTAGCGGTAACAGGCCCGAACACTGAAGCTTTCTTT. Amino acids: CASSLAVTGPNTEAFF.

The table lists this clone with a count of one. V usage is TRBV5-1 and J usage is TRBJ2-1; D is unresolved. The CDR3 runs 14 residues. The germline V gene has CDR1 SGHRS and CDR2 YFSETQ. V was clipped by 5 bases and J by 2 bases, with 11 bases between them. This CDR3 reads CASRPSFAYNEQFF. The CDR3 DNA follows: TGCGCCAGCAGACCGTCATTTGCCTACAATGAGCAGTTCTTC.

The chain carries TRBV6-4 and TRBJ2-5; TRBD1 might be the D (5 bases). Germline CDR1 reads MRHNA; CDR2 reads SNTAGT. Trimming left V 6 bases short and J 4 bases short, with 15 bases between. This CDR3 spans 14 amino acids. CDR3 region: CASRPWGSSETQYF. CDR3 nucleotide sequence: TGTGCCAGCAGACCCTGGGGCTCCTCAGAGACCCAGTACTTC.

The table lists this clone with a count of one. The V and J genes are TRBV5-1 and TRBJ1-1; 9 bases map to TRBD1. The CDR3 spans 16 residues. CDR1 and CDR2 (germline): SGHRS, YFSETQ. V was clipped by 0 bases and J by 4 bases; unmatched bases: 7. The CDR3 nucleotides read TGCGCCAGCAGCTTGGCTCCGGGACAGGGAGCCACTGAAGCTTTCTTT. Its protein product is CASSLAPGQGATEAFF.

The chain joins TRBV2 to TRBJ1-2; 8 bases fit TRBD1. The length of the CDR3 is 14 residues. CDR1 is SNHLY and CDR2 is FYNNEI in the germline V gene. With 7 bases clipped from V and 5 bases from J, the junction kept 9 bases outside the gene matches. In DNA form, the CDR3 reads TGTGCCAGCACTTCAGGGGGCGGGAGGTATGGCTACACCTTC. Protein product: CASTSGGGRYGYTF.

This chain links TRBV7-9 with TRBJ2-1, with D uncertain. The germline CDR1 and CDR2 sequences are SEHNR and FQNEAQ (reference sequence). Trimming stripped 0 bases from V and 4 bases from J, with 4 bases between. The CDR3 contains 13 residues. The CDR3 reads CASSLATYNEQFF. CDR3 nucleotides: TGTGCCAGCAGCTTAGCGACTTACAATGAGCAGTTCTTC.

This clone was observed a handful of times. The chain couples TRBV3-1 (or the pseudogene TRBV3-2) to TRBJ1-1; D not certain. The CDR3 has 14 amino acids. V lost 0 bases and J 0 bases, leaving 5 bases between the germline ends. CDR1 is LGHDT and CDR2 is YNNKEL in the germline V gene (reference sequence). CDR3 sequence reads: CASSQDWVNTEAFF. The CDR3 DNA sequence: TGTGCCAGCAGCCAAGATTGGGTGAACACTGAAGCTTTCTTT.